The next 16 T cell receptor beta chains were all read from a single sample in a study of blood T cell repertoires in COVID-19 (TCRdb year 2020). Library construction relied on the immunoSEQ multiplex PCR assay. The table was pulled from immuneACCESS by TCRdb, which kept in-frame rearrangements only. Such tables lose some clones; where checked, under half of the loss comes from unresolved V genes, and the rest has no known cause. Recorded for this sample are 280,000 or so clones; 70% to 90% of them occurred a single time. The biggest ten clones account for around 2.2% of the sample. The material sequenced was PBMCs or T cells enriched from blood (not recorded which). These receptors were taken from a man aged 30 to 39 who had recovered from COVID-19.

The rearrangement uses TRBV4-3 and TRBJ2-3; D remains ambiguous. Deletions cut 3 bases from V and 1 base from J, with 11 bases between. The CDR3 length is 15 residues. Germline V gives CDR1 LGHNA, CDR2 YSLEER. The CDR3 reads CASSQDRGGTDTQYF. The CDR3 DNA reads TGCGCCAGCAGCCAGGATCGAGGCGGCACAGATACGCAGTATTTT.

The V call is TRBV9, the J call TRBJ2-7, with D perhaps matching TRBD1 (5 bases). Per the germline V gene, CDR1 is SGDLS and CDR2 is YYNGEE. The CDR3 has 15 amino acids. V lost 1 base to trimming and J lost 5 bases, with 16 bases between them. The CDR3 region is CASSVNTDSLHEQYF. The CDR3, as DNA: TGTGCCAGCAGCGTAAATACAGACAGTCTCCACGAGCAGTACTTC.

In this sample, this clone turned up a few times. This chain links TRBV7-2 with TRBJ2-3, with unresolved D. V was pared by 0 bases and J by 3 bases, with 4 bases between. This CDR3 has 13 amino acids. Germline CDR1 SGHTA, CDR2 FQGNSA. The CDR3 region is CASSLAFTDTQYF. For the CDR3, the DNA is TGTGCCAGCAGCTTAGCCTTTACAGATACGCAGTATTTT.

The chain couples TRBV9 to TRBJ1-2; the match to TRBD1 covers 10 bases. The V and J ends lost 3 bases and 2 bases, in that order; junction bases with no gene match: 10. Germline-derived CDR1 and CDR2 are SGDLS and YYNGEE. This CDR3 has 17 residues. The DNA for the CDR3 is TGTGCCAGCAGCGACCGGGACAGGGGTCTTCAGAACTATGGCTACACCTTC. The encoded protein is CASSDRDRGLQNYGYTF.

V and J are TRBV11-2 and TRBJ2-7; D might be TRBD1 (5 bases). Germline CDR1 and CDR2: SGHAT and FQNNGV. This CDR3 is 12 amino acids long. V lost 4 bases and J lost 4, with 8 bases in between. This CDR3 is CASSWTQYEQYF. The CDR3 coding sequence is TGTGCCAGCAGCTGGACACAGTACGAGCAGTACTTC. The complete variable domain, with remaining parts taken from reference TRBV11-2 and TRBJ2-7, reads EAGVAQSPRYKIIEKRQSVAFWCNPISGHATLYWYQQILGQGPKLLIQFQNNGVVDDSQLPKDRFSAERLKGVDSTLKIQPAKLEDSAVYLCASSWTQYEQYFGPGTRLTVT.

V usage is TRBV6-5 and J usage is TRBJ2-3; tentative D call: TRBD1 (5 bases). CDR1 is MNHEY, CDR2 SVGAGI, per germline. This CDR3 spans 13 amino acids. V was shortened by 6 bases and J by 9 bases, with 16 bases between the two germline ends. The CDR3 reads CASRLTAGETQYF. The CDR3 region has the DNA TGTGCCAGCAGGCTGACAGCAGGAGAGACGCAGTATTTT.

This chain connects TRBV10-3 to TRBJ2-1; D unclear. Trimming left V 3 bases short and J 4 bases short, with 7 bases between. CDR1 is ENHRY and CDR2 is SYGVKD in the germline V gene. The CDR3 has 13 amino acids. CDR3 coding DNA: TGTGCCATCAGTGATGTGAGATACAATGAGCAGTTCTTC. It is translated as CAISDVRYNEQFF.

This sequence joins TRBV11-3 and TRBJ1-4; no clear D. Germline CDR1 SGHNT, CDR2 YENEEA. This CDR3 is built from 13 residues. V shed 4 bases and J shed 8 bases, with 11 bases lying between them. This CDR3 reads CASSSRGGEKLFF. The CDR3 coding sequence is TGTGCCAGCAGCTCCCGGGGAGGGGAAAAACTGTTTTTT.

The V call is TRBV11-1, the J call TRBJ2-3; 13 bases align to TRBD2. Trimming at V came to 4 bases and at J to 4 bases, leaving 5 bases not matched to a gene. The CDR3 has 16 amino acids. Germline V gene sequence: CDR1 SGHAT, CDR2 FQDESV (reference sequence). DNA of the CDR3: TGTGCCAGCAGCTACAGGACTAGCGGGGGCTCAGATACGCAGTATTTT. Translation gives CASSYRTSGGSDTQYF. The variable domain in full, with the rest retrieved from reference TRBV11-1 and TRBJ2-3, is EAEVAQSPRYKITEKSQAVAFWCDPISGHATLYWYRQILGQGPELLVQFQDESVVDDSQLPKDRFSAERLKGVDSTLKIQPAELGDSAMYLCASSYRTSGGSDTQYFGPGTRLTVL.

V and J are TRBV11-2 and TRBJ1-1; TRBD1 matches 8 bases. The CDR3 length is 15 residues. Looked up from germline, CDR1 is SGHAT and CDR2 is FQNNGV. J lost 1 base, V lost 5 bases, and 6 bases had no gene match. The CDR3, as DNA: TGTGCCAGCAGCCACGGACAGGGCCGGAACACTGAAGCTTTCTTT. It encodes CASSHGQGRNTEAFF.

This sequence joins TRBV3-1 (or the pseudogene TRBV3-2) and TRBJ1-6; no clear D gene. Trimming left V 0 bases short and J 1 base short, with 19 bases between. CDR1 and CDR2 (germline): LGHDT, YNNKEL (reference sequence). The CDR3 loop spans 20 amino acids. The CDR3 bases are TGTGCCAGCAGCCAAGACTCCTACAATGTGGGCAGATCCTATAATTCACCCCTCCACTTT. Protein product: CASSQDSYNVGRSYNSPLHF.

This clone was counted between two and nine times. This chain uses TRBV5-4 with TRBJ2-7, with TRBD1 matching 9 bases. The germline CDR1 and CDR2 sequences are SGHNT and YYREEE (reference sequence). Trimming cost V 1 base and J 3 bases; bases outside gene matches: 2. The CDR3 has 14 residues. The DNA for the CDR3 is TGTGCCAGCAGCTTGCCGGGACAGGGCTACGAGCAGTACTTC. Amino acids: CASSLPGQGYEQYF.

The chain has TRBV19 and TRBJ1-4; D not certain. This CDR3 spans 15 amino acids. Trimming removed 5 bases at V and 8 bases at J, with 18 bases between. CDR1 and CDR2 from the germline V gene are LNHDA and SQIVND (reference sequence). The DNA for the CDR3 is TGTGCCAGTAGTTCCCCCCCAGTTCCAGTGGAAAAACTGTTTTTT. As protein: CASSSPPVPVEKLFF.

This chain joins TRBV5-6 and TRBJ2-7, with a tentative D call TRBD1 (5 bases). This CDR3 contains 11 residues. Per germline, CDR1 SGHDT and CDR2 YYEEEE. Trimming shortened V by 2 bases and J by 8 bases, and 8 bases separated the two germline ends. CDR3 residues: CASSFVGQQYF. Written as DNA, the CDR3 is TGTGCCAGCAGCTTTGTGGGGCAGCAGTACTTC.

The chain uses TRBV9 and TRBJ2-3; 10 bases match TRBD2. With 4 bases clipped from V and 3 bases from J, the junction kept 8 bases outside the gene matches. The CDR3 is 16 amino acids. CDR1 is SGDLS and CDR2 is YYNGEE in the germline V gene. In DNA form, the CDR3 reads TGTGCCAGCAGCCCCATCAGCGGGGGGGCTACAGATACGCAGTATTTT. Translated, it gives CASSPISGGATDTQYF.

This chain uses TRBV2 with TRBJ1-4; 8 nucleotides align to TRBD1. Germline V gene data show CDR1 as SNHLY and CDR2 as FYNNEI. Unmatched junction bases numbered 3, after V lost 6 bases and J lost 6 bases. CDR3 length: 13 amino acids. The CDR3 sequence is CASSGQGYEKLFF. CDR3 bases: TGTGCCAGCAGCGGACAGGGCTATGAAAAACTGTTTTTT. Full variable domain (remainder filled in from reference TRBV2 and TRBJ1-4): EPEVTQTPSHQVTQMGQEVILRCVPISNHLYFYWYRQILGQKVEFLVSFYNNEISEKSEIFDDQFSVERPDGSNFTLKIRSTKLEDSAMYFCASSGQGYEKLFFGSGTQLSVL.